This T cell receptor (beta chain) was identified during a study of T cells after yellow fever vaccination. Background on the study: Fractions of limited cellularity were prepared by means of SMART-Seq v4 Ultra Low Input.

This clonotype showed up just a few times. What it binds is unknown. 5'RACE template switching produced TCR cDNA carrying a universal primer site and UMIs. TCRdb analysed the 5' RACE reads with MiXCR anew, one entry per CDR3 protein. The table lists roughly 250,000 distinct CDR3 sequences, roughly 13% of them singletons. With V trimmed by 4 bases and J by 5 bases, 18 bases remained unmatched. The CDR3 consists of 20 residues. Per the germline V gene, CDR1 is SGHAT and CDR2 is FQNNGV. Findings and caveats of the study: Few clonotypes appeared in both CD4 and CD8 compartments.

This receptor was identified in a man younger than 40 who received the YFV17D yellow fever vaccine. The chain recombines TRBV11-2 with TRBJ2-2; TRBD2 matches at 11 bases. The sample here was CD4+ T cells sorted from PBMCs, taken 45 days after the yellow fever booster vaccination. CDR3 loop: CASSSPFGVAGGPGTGELFF. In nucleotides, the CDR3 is TGTGCCAGCAGCTCCCCCTTTGGGGTAGCGGGAGGGCCGGGGACCGGGGAGCTGTTTTTT.